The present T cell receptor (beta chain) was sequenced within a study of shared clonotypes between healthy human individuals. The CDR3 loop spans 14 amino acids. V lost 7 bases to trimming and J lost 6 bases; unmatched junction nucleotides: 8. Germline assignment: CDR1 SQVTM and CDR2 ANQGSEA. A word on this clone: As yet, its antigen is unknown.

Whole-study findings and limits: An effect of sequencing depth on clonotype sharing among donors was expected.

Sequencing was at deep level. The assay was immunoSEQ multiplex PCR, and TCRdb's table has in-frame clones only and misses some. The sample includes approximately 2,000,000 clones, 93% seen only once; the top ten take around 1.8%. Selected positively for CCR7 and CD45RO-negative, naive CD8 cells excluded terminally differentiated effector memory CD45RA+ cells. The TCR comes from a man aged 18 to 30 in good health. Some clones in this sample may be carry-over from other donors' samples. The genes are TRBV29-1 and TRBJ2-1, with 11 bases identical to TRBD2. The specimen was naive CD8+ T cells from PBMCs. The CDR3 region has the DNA TGCAGCGACTCGACTAGCGGGAAGGTCAATGAGCAGTTCTTC. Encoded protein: CSDSTSGKVNEQFF.